Below, 24 T cell receptor beta chains from the same sample are listed, as sequenced in a study of tumor-infiltrating lymphocytes in oesophageal squamous cell carcinoma. TCRdb passed the PCR reads through MiXCR, listing each CDR3 protein once. Of approximately 19,000 distinct CDR3 sequences in the sample, 35% to 45% were seen once. Material: normal esophageal tissue next to the tumor. The receptors here all came from a male donor with esophageal squamous cell carcinoma.

The chain recombines TRBV7-3 with TRBJ1-1, with 7 bases aligning to TRBD1. The V segment lost 4 bases and the J segment 3 bases; nucleotides outside the gene matches: 2. CDR1 is SGHTA and CDR2 is FQGTGA in the germline V gene. There are 13 residues in the CDR3. CDR3 nucleotides: TGTGCCAGCAGCTGGACAGGCGACACTGAAGCTTTCTTT. Translated, it gives CASSWTGDTEAFF.

In this sample, this clonotype turned up once. The V and J genes are TRBV11-2 and TRBJ2-2; D unresolved. Germline assignment: CDR1 SGHAT and CDR2 FQNNGV. Trimming took off 2 bases at V and 0 bases at J, with 10 bases between the two ends. The CDR3 runs to 16 residues. CDR3 residues: CASSLIRVTNTGELFF. Written as DNA, the CDR3 is TGTGCCAGCAGCTTAATTCGGGTCACGAACACCGGGGAGCTGTTTTTT.

This chain links TRBV27 with TRBJ1-5; possibly TRBD1 for D (6 bases). The germline V and J ends were trimmed by 5 bases and 0 bases, with 17 bases remaining between them. The CDR3 is made up of 17 amino acids. The germline V gene encodes CDR1 MNHEY and CDR2 SMNVEV (reference sequence). The CDR3 nucleotides are TGTGCCAGCAGTCCTTTACGACAGGTTGATAGCAATCAGCCCCAGCATTTT. Translation: CASSPLRQVDSNQPQHF.

This clonotype was seen repeatedly, ten times or more. The chain is built from TRBV27 and TRBJ2-1; 8 nucleotides match TRBD2. The V gene end was trimmed by 6 bases and the J gene end by 9 bases; junction bases not matched to a gene: 4. Germline assignment: CDR1 MNHEY and CDR2 SMNVEV (reference sequence). The CDR3 spans 12 residues. In nucleotides, the CDR3 is TGTGCCAGCAGACTTAGCGGGACTGAGCAGTTCTTC. Translating gives CASRLSGTEQFF.

Concerning this clonotype: The conserved closing phenylalanine or tryptophan is absent in this CDR3, likely reflecting a read error. The DNA is left out, because the CDR3 cannot be placed on it with certainty; the CDR3 is given as TCRdb lists it. The chain employs TRBV11-3 and TRBJ2-7; the listed D gene, TRBD1, was not tested against the DNA. Including both end residues, the CDR3 is 17 amino acids long. Per the germline V gene, CDR1 is SGHNT and CDR2 is YENEEA. CDR3 in amino acids: CASSLGVGVGYGYTFGS.

J is TRBJ2-7 and V is TRBV5-8, with 8 bases lining up with TRBD1. Unmatched junction bases numbered 3, after V lost 4 bases and J lost 0 bases. Germline V CDR1 and CDR2: SGHTS, YDEGEE. CDR3 size: 14 residues. CDR3 nucleotides: TGTGCCAGCAGCCGGACAGGGAACTCCTACGAGCAGTACTTC. Its protein is CASSRTGNSYEQYF.

Only a few counts were recorded for this clonotype. CDR3 amino acids: CATSGTSGSHEQYF. CDR3 coding DNA: TGTGCCACCAGCGGGACTAGCGGGAGCCATGAGCAGTACTTC. The gene calls are TRBV24-1 and TRBJ2-5, with 14 bases fitting TRBD2. Germline trimming cut 7 bases from V and 11 bases from J; bases unmatched to any gene: 8. Germline-derived CDR1 and CDR2 are KGHDR and SFDVKD. This CDR3 comprises 14 residues.

In this sample, this clonotype turned up many times. A read error may be the cause here, since a much bigger clone is one base away. The chain recombines TRBV6-2 or TRBV6-3 with TRBJ2-7; no firm D call. CDR3 length: 14 amino acids. Germline V gene sequence: CDR1 MNHEY, CDR2 SVGEGT. The V end was cut by 0 bases, the J end by 7 bases, with 13 bases between. The DNA for the CDR3 is TGTGCCAGCAGTTACTCCGAAGTTTACAATGAGCAGTACTTC. Protein product: CASSYSEVYNEQYF.

This chain links TRBV7-2 with TRBJ2-6; 9 bases align to TRBD1. This CDR3 region has 17 residues. Trimming cost V 1 base and J 0 bases; bases outside gene matches: 1. Looked up from germline, CDR1 is SGHTA and CDR2 is FQGNSA. For the CDR3, the DNA is TGTGCCAGCAGCTTAGGGGACAGGGACTCTGGGGCCAACGTCCTGACTTTC. It encodes CASSLGDRDSGANVLTF.

This clonotype has at least ten counts. The chain recombines TRBV19 with TRBJ1-2, with 10 bases lining up with TRBD1. The V segment lost 6 bases and the J segment 5 bases; nucleotides outside the gene matches: 6. Germline values: CDR1 LNHDA, CDR2 SQIVND (reference sequence). This CDR3 has 14 amino acids. The CDR3: CASRPGQGRYGYTF. As DNA, the CDR3 is TGTGCCAGTAGACCGGGACAGGGGCGTTATGGCTACACCTTC.

This clonotype was detected many times. The CDR3 spells CASSQARQGAGEKLFF. The CDR3 nucleotides are TGTGCCAGCAGCCAAGCGAGACAGGGGGCAGGCGAAAAACTGTTTTTT. V and J are TRBV4-2 and TRBJ1-4, with 10 bases matching TRBD1. The J segment lost 8 bases and the V segment lost 1 base, leaving 7 bases of the junction unmatched. From germline, CDR1 is LGHNA and CDR2 YNFKEQ. The CDR3 sequence is 16 residues long.

In this sample, this clonotype turned up once. The chain employs TRBV6-6 and TRBJ2-3; unclear D gene. Trimming removed 0 bases at V and 1 base at J, with 14 bases between. Germline V gives CDR1 MNHNY, CDR2 SVGAGI (reference sequence). The CDR3 is made up of 17 amino acids. CDR3 protein: CASSYSGRVLGTDTQYF. CDR3 nucleotides: TGTGCCAGCAGTTACTCTGGGCGCGTGCTGGGCACAGATACGCAGTATTTT.

V and J are TRBV6-8 and TRBJ2-5, with TRBD2 identical over 8 bases. This CDR3 contains 15 residues. CDR1 is MNHGY, CDR2 SAAAGT, per germline. Trimming at V came to 6 bases and at J to 5 bases, leaving 11 bases not matched to a gene. The CDR3 DNA is TGTGCCAGCAGACCCGGGACTAGGCATCGTGAGACCCAGTACTTC. It translates to CASRPGTRHRETQYF.

The V gene is TRBV11-2, the J gene TRBJ2-3, with 10 bases fitting TRBD2. The J call may not be correct, given that the DNA end is closer to TRBJ2-2. Germline values: CDR1 SGHAT, CDR2 FQNNGV. This CDR3 is built from 16 residues. The CDR3 DNA sequence: TGTGCCAGCAGCTTTGGAGCGGGAGGGCTCACCGGGGAGCTGTTTTTT. Its protein product is CASSFGAGGLTGELFF.

The rearrangement links TRBV6-2 or TRBV6-3 to TRBJ2-7; 10 positions agree with TRBD1. Germline V gene data show CDR1 as MNHEY and CDR2 as SVGEGT. The CDR3 is 14 residues long. Trimming removed 7 bases from V and 3 bases from J; junction bases left unmatched: 6. CDR3 DNA sequence: TGTGCCAGCAAGACAGGGGGCGATGACTACGAGCAGTACTTC. Residues: CASKTGGDDYEQYF.

This chain uses TRBV7-3 with TRBJ2-1, with TRBD2 matching 7 bases. Germline V gene data show CDR1 as SGHTA and CDR2 as FQGTGA. V gave up 0 bases and J gave up 0 bases; unmatched junction bases: 5. The length of the CDR3 is 17 residues. The CDR3 here is CASSLTASGLSYNEQFF. CDR3 in DNA: TGTGCCAGCAGCTTAACGGCTAGCGGCCTCTCCTACAATGAGCAGTTCTTC.

A word on this clonotype: A clone one base away is much larger, so this may be a read error. This chain joins TRBV11-3 and TRBJ2-1; 7 bases are a match to TRBD2. The DNA matches TRBJ2-7 better at its end, which makes the J call doubtful. CDR1 is SGHNT and CDR2 is YENEEA in the germline V gene. There are 15 residues in the CDR3. Here the CDR3 DNA reads TGTGCCAGCAGCCTAGCGGTAGGGAACTACAATGAGCAGTACTTC. This codes for CASSLAVGNYNEQYF.

This chain connects TRBV5-6 to TRBJ1-1; D might be TRBD1 (6 bases). V lost 1 base to trimming and J lost 14 bases, with 27 bases between them. CDR3 length equals 16 residues. The germline V gene encodes CDR1 SGHDT and CDR2 YYEEEE. CDR3 loop: CASSLILRTVTYEQFF. The CDR3 DNA follows: TGTGCCAGCAGCTTGATCCTAAGGACAGTTACCTACGAGCAGTTCTTT.

The rearrangement links TRBV5-5 to TRBJ2-5; D might be TRBD1 or TRBD2, each matching 5 bases. V was shortened by 0 bases and J by 2 bases, with 17 bases between the two germline ends. This CDR3 region has 17 residues. Germline V CDR1 and CDR2: SGHKS, YYEKEE (reference sequence). In DNA, the CDR3 is TGTGCCAGCAGCTTGGGCCCAACACTAGGGGAGCAAGAGACCCAGTACTTC. Residues: CASSLGPTLGEQETQYF.

The rearrangement joins TRBV10-2 to TRBJ2-6; 7 bases are shared with TRBD2. The J call may be incorrect, as the DNA end agrees better with TRBJ2-7. Germline CDR1 WSHSY, CDR2 SAAADI. This CDR3 contains 14 residues. The CDR3 coding sequence is TGCGCCAGCAGTGACAGCGGGACCGCCTACGAGCAGTACTTC. Translated, it gives CASSDSGTAYEQYF.

This clonotype came up a few times. This rearrangement joins TRBV6-1 to TRBJ2-1; D remains unclear. The DNA end is more similar to TRBJ2-7, so the J call may be wrong. This CDR3 is built from 12 residues. The germline CDR1 and CDR2 sequences are MNHNS and SASEGT. CDR3 DNA sequence: TGTGCCAGCAGTTCCGAGTTATACGAGCAGTACTTC. Translated: CASSSELYEQYF.

At least ten counts were recorded for this clonotype. A read error may be the cause here, since a much bigger clone is one base away. The DNA for the CDR3 is TGTGCCAGCAGTGCGGGACTAGCGGGGAAAAATGAGCAGTACTTC. This gives the protein CASSAGLAGKNEQYF. The V gene is TRBV6-2 or TRBV6-3, the J gene TRBJ2-4; 13 bases agree with TRBD2. CDR3 size: 15 residues. The junction had 11 bases not matched to a gene; V was cut back by 5 bases and J by 13 bases. Germline CDR1 and CDR2: MNHEY and SVGEGT.

This clonotype turned up a few times. The V gene is TRBV7-9, the J gene TRBJ2-7; D unclear. TRBJ2-5 explains the end of the DNA better; the J call may be wrong. Germline V lookup: CDR1 SEHNR, CDR2 FQNEAQ (reference sequence). The CDR3 totals 12 residues. The chain's CDR3 is CASSPSSETQYF. The DNA of the CDR3 is TGTGCCAGCAGCCCCAGTTCAGAGACCCAGTACTTC.

CDR3 in DNA: TGTGCCAGCAGCTTCGGCCGCACAGATACGCAGTATTTT. The encoded protein is CASSFGRTDTQYF. The chain employs TRBV7-2 and TRBJ2-3, with D hard to call. Per germline, CDR1 SGHTA and CDR2 FQGNSA. V lost 3 bases and J lost 1, with 5 bases in between. The CDR3 loop spans 13 amino acids.